This T cell receptor (beta chain) was documented in a study of T cell repertoires in cytomegalovirus infection. Regarding the study as a whole: Predominance within the ex vivo response was attributable to HLA-C-restricted CMV-specific TCR beta clonotypes.

TCRdb re-called the reads with MiXCR, one entry per CDR3 protein. The sample includes about 130,000 distinct CDR3 sequences, more than 20% of them seen just once. This clonotype turned up a few times. What it binds is not known. Deletions cut 5 bases from V and 3 bases from J, with 11 bases between. The CDR3 has 14 residues. The germline V gene encodes CDR1 SEHNR and CDR2 FQNEAQ (reference sequence). V gene TRBV7-9 combines with J gene TRBJ1-5; D gene unclear. The source material was PBMCs, sequenced either directly or after in vitro stimulation (not recorded which). The source is a human donor in good health (CMV status not recorded). Some clones in this sample may be carry-over from other donors' samples. CDR3 bases: TGTGCCAGCAGCCTTATAGGGCCCAATCAGCCCCAGCATTTT. Translation gives CASSLIGPNQPQHF.